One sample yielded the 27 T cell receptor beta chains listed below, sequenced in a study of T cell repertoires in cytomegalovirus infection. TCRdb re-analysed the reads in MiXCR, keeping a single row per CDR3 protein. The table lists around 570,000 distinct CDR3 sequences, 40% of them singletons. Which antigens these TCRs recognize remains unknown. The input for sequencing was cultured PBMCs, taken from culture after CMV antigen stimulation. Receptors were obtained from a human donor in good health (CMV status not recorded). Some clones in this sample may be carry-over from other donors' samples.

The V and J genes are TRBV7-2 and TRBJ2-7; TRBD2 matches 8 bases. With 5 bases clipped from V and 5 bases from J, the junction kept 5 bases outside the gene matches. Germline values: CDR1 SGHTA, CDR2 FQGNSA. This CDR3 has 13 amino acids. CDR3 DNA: TGTGCCAGCAGCAAGCGGGGGCACAACGAGCAGTACTTC. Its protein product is CASSKRGHNEQYF.

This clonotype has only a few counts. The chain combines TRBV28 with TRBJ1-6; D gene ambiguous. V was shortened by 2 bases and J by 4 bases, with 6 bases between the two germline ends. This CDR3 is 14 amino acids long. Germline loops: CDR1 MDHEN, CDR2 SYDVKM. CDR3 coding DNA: TGTGCCAGCAGTTTACGCCAGTATAATTCACCCCTCCACTTT. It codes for CASSLRQYNSPLHF.

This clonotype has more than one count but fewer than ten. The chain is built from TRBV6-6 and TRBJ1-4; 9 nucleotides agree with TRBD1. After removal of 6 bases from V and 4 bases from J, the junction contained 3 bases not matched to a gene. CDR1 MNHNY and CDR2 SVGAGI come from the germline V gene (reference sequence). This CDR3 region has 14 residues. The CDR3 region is CASSGTGNNEKLFF. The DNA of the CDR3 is TGTGCCAGCAGCGGGACAGGGAATAATGAAAAACTGTTTTTT.

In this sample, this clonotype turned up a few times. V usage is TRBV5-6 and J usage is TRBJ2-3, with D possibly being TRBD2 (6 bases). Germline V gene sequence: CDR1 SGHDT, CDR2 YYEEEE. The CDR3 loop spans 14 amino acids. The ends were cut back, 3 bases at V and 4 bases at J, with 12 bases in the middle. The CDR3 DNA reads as TGTGCCAGCAGCTCGGGACTTCACCCAGATACGCAGTATTTT. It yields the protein CASSSGLHPDTQYF.

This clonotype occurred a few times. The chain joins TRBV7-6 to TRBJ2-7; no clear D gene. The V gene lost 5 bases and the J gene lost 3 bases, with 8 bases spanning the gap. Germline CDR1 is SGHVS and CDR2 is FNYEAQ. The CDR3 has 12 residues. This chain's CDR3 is CASSPLNYEQYF. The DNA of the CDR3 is TGTGCCAGCAGCCCCCTGAACTACGAGCAGTACTTC.

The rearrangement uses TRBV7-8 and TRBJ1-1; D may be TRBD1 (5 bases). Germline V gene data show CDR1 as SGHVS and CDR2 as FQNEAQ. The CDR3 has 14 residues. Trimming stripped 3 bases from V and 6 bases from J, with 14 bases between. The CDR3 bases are TGTGCCAGCAGCTTTGCCAGGGAAGTCCCTGAAGCTTTCTTT. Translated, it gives CASSFAREVPEAFF. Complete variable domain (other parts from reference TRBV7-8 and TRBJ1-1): GAGVSQSPRYKVAKRGQDVALRCDPISGHVSLFWYQQALGQGPEFLTYFQNEAQLDKSGLPSDRFFAERPEGSVSTLKIQRTQQEDSAVYLCASSFAREVPEAFFGQGTRLTVV.

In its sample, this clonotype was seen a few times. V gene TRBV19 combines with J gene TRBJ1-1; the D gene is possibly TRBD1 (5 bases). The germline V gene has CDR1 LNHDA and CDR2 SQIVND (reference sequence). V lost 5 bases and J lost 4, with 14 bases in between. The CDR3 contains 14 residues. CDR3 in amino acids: CASSFGARGTEAFF. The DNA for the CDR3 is TGTGCCAGTAGTTTCGGGGCCCGGGGCACTGAAGCTTTCTTT. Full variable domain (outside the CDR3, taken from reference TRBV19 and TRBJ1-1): DGGITQSPKYLFRKEGQNVTLSCEQNLNHDAMYWYRQDPGQGLRLIYYSQIVNDFQKGDIAEGYSVSREKKESFPLTVTSAQKNPTAFYLCASSFGARGTEAFFGQGTRLTVV.

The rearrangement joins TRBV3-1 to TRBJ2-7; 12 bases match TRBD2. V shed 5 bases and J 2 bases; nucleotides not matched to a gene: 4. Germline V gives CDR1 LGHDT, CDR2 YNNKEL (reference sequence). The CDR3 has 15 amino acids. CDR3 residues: CASSSPSGGAYEQYF. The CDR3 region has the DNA TGTGCCAGCAGCTCCCCTAGCGGGGGGGCCTACGAGCAGTACTTC.

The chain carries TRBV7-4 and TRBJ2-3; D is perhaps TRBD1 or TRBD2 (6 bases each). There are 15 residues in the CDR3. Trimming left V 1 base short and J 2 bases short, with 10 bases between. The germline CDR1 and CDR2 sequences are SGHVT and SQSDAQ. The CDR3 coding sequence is TGTGCCAGCAGCTTAGTGGGGGGACACACAGATACGCAGTATTTT. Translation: CASSLVGGHTDTQYF.

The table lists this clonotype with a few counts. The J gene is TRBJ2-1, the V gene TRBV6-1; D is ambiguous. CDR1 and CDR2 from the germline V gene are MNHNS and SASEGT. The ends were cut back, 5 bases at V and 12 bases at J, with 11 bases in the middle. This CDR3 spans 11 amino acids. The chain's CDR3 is CASSPPRGQFF. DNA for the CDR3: TGTGCCAGCAGTCCACCACGTGGGCAGTTCTTC.

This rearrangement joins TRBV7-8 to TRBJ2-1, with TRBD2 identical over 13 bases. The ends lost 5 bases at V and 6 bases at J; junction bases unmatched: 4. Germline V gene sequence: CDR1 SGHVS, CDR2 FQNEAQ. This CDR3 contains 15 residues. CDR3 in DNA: TGTGCCAGCAGCCCGGGACTAGCGGGGTTCAATGAGCAGTTCTTC. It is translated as CASSPGLAGFNEQFF.

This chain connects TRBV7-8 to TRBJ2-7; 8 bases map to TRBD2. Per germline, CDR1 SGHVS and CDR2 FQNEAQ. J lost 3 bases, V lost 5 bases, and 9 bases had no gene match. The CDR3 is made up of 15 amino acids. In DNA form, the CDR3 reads TGTGCCAGCAGCGGAGAGATTCTAGCGGGCTACGAGCAGTACTTC. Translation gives CASSGEILAGYEQYF.

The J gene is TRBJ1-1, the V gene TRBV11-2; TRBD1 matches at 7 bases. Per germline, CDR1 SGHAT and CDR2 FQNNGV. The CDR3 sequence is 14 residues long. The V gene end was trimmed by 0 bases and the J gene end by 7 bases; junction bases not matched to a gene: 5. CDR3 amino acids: CASSLDLGQNEAFF. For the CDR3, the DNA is TGTGCCAGCAGCTTAGATTTGGGACAGAATGAAGCTTTCTTT. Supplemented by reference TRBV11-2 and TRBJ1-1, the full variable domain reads EAGVAQSPRYKIIEKRQSVAFWCNPISGHATLYWYQQILGQGPKLLIQFQNNGVVDDSQLPKDRFSAERLKGVDSTLKIQPAKLEDSAVYLCASSLDLGQNEAFFGQGTRLTVV.

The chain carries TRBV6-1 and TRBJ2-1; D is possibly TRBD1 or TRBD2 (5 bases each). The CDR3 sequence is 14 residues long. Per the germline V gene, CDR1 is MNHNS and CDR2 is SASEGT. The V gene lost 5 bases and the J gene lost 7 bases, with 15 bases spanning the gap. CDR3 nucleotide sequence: TGTGCCAGCAGTTCCCCTGGGGGTGGTAATGAGCAGTTCTTC. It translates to CASSSPGGGNEQFF.

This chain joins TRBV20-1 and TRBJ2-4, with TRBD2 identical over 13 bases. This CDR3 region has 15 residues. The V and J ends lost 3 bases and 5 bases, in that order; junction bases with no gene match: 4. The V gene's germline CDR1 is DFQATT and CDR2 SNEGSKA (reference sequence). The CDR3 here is CSARGTSGNENIQYF. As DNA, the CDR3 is TGCAGTGCTAGGGGGACTAGCGGGAACGAAAACATTCAGTACTTC.

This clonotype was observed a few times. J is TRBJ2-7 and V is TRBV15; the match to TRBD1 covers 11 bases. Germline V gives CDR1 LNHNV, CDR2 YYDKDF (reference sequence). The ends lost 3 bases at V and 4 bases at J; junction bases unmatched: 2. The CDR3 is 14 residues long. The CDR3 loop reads CATSRGDRGYEQYF. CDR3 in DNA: TGTGCCACCAGCAGGGGGGACAGGGGGTACGAGCAGTACTTC.

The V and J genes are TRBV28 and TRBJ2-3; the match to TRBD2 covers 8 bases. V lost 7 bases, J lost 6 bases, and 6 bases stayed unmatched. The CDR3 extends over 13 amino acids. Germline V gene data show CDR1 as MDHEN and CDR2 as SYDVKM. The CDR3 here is CASTSGGHDTQYF. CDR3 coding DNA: TGTGCCAGCACCAGCGGGGGCCATGATACGCAGTATTTT.

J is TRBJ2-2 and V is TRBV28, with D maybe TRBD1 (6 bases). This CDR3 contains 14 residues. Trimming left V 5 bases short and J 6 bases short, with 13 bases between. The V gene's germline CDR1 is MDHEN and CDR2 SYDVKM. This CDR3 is CASSPHRASGELFF. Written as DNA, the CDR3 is TGTGCCAGCAGTCCACACAGGGCGTCCGGGGAGCTGTTTTTT.

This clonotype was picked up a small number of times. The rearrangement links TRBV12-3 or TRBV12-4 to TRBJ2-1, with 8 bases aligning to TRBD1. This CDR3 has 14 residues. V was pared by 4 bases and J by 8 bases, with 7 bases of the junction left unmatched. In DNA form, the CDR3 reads TGTGCCAGCAGTTCCGCGGCAGGGGGCTATGAGCAGTTCTTC. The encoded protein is CASSSAAGGYEQFF.

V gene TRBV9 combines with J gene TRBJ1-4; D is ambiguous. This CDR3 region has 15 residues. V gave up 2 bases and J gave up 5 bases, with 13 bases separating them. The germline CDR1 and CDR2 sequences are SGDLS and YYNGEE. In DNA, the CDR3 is TGTGCCAGCAGCGTCTCACCCCTACCAAATGAAAAACTGTTTTTT. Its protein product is CASSVSPLPNEKLFF.

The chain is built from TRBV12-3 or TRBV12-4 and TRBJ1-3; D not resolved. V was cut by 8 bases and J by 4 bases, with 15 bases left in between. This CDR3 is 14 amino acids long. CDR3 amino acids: CASAAQQYGNTIYF. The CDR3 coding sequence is TGTGCCAGCGCCGCTCAGCAATACGGAAACACCATATATTTT.

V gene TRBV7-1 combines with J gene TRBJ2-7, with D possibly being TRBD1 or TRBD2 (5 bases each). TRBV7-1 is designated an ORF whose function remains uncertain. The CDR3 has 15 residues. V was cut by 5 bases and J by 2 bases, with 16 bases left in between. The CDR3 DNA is TGTGCCAGCAGCCGCCGGGACGGACGACCCTACGAGCAGTACTTC. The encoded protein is CASSRRDGRPYEQYF.

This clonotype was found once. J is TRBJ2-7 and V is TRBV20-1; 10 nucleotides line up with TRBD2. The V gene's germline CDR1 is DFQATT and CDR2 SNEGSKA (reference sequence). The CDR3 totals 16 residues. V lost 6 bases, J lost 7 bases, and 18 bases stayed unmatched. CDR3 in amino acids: CSATPGTSAEIGEQYF. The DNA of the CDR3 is TGCAGTGCAACGCCCGGGACTAGCGCTGAAATAGGGGAGCAGTACTTC.

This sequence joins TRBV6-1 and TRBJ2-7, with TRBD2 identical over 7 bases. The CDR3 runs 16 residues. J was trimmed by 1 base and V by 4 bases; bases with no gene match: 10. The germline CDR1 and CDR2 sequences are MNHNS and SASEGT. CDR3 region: CASSARGGSYSYEQYF. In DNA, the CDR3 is TGTGCCAGCAGTGCCCGCGGCGGGAGTTATTCCTACGAGCAGTACTTC.

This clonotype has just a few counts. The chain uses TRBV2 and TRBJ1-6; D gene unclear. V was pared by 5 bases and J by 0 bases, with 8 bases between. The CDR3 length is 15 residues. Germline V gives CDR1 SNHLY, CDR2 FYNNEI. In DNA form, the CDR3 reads TGTGCCAGCAGTTCAGAGAGCTCCTATAATTCACCCCTCCACTTT. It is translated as CASSSESSYNSPLHF.

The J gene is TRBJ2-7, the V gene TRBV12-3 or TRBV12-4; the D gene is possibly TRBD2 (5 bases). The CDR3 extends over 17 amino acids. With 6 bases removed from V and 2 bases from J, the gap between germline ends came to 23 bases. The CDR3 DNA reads TGTGCCAGCAGAATCCACGATCTCTTTAGCGAGACCTACGAGCAGTACTTC. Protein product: CASRIHDLFSETYEQYF.

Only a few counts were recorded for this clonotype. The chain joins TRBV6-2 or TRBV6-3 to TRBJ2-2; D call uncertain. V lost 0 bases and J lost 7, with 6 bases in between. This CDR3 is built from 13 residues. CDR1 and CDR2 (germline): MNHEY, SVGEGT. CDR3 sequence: CASSYSRVGELFF. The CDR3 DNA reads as TGTGCCAGCAGTTACTCTCGGGTCGGGGAGCTGTTTTTT.